This TCR beta chain was profiled in a study of PD-1 blockade in classical Hodgkin lymphoma. At the level of the study: Intravenous infusions of nivolumab 3 mg/kg reached patients every 2 weeks. Overall study findings and caveats: Partial responders and progressors had significantly lower baseline TCR diversity. Some patients started nivolumab under 1 year after ASCT, and they were excluded. Relapsed/refractory patients reportedly had the lowest baseline TCR diversity, below newly diagnosed patients, who were below healthy donors.

Clones were sequenced by immunoSEQ multiplex PCR, and TCRdb holds only the in-frame ones, with some missing. The sample shows about 19,000 clones, around 80% of them seen only once. Time point here: cycle 4 day 1 (C4D1), after 5 to 7 weeks of nivolumab. Every patient relapsed after autologous stem cell transplantation, and brentuximab vedotin exposure varied. The V and J ends lost 5 bases and 0 bases, in that order; junction bases with no gene match: 4. This CDR3 spans 17 amino acids. Per germline, CDR1 SEHNR and CDR2 FQNEAQ (reference sequence). Worth noting for this clone: Its antigen is unknown.

This TCR came from a human donor with classical Hodgkin lymphoma. Sequenced material: peripheral blood mononuclear cells (PBMCs), taken before the fourth cycle of nivolumab. The chain joins TRBV7-9 to TRBJ2-2; the match to TRBD2 covers 12 bases. CDR3 in DNA: TGTGCCAGCAGCCCTAGCGGGGGGGCCCCGAACACCGGGGAGCTGTTTTTT. It is translated as CASSPSGGAPNTGELFF.